This T cell receptor beta chain was retrieved from a study of Ad26.COV2.S vaccination and SARS-CoV-2 variants. Study at large: As a participant in COV1001, the donor was in the Ad26.COV2.S trial arm. Ad26.COV2.S was injected intramuscularly once or twice, 56 days apart.

CDR3 size: 15 residues. Germline V gives CDR1 SGHRS, CDR2 YFSETQ. Trimming removed 5 bases from V and 12 bases from J, with 26 bases in between. TCRdb's copy holds only in-frame clones and misses some; the assay was immunoSEQ multiplex PCR. The sample consists of fewer than 600,000 clones, 70% to 90% of them appearing once. Findings and caveats of the study: Breadth and depth estimates from TCRs may understate total T cell responses.

A word on this clone: Its antigen remains unidentified.

Described treatment: around 19 received Ad26.COV2.S at low or high dose, single or two shots; about 5 received placebo; per-sample allocation not given. Day 63 following the first vaccine or placebo injection was when the samples were taken. The study used a vaccine consisting of an Ad26 vector that expressed Wuhan-strain SARS-CoV-2 spike. The gene calls are TRBV5-1 and TRBJ2-5, with a tentative D call TRBD2 (8 bases). Sequenced material: peripheral blood, taken in a trial of Ad26.COV2.S vaccine versus placebo. This TCR derives from a person between 18 and 65 years old who received the Ad26.COV2.S COVID-19 vaccine or a placebo. The CDR3 loop reads CASSAGVASGQGEYF. The CDR3 nucleotides read TGCGCCAGCAGTGCGGGAGTGGCTAGCGGGCAGGGGGAGTACTTC.